The TCR beta chain under discussion was sequenced for a study of lymphopenia after photon versus proton radiotherapy. Overall study findings and caveats: A bigger post-nadir fall in TCR diversity correlated inversely with survival time in deceased patients. Only patients who died were analyzed for survival; proton advantage is unproven. After lymphocyte nadir, photon-treated repertoires showed oligoclonal expansion, especially CD8+ Temra. Under photons, naive T cells and diversity fell while effector/memory populations rose.

In this sample, this clone turned up a few times. Its antigen is currently unknown. Assay used: immunoSEQ multiplex PCR; TCRdb lists only in-frame clones, some missing. The repertoire includes about 22,000 clones, 80% to 95% of them detected once, and 7.5% to 9.5% sits in the top ten. Per the germline V gene, CDR1 is GTSNPN and CDR2 is SVGIG (reference sequence). This CDR3 is 12 amino acids long. Germline trimming cut 4 bases from V and 10 bases from J; bases unmatched to any gene: 6. The receptor's source is a woman in her 70s with pancreatic cancer. Some clones in this sample may be carry-over from other donors' samples. The chain couples TRBV30 to TRBJ1-1; 10 nucleotides align to TRBD1. The sequenced sample was peripheral blood, obtained from a patient treated with proton-based radiotherapy. In DNA, the CDR3 is TGTGCCTGGAATGGACAGGGGGGTTTAGCTTTCTTT. This codes for CAWNGQGGLAFF.